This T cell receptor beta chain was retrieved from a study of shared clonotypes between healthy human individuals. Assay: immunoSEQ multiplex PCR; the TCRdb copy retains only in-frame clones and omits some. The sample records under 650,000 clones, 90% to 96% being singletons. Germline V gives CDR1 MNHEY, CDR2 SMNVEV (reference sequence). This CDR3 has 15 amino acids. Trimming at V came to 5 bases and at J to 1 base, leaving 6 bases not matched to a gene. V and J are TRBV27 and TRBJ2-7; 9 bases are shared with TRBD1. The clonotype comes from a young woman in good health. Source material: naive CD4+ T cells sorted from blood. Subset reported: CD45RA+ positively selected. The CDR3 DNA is TGTGCCAGCAGTCCGCGGGACAGGGTGTCCTACGAGCAGTACTTC. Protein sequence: CASSPRDRVSYEQYF.